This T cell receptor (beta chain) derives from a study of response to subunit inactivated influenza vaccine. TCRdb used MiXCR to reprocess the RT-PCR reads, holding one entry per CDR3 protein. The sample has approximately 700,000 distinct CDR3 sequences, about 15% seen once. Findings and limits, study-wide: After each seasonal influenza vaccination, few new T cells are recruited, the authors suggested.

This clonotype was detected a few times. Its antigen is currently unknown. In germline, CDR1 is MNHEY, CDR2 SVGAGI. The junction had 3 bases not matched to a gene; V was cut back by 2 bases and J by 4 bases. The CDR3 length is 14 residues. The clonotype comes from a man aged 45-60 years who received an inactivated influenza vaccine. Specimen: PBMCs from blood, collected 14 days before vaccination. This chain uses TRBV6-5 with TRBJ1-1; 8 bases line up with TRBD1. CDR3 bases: TGTGCCAGCAGTTACCTCACAGGGGGCACTGAAGCTTTCTTT. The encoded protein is CASSYLTGGTEAFF.